This T cell receptor beta chain was sequenced during a study of OX40 agonist ivuxolimab in advanced cancers. Context from the whole study: Ivuxolimab was a fully human IgG2 agonistic monoclonal antibody targeting the costimulatory receptor OX40 (CD134). The paper covers the monotherapy dose-escalation part of the phase I ivuxolimab trial, which included N of about 56 patients. Among the roughly 52 dose-escalation patients, around 20 had hepatocellular carcinoma, about 15 melanoma, 9 renal cell carcinoma and 9 head and neck cancer. Partial responses occurred in three dose-escalation patients: two with cutaneous melanoma and one with hepatocellular carcinoma. Patients were allowed to have had prior anti-PD-1, anti-PD-L1 or anti-CTLA-4 therapy, and 40% of the dose-escalation patients had been treated with checkpoint inhibitors. Intravenous ivuxolimab was administered to patients every 2 weeks at six dose levels: 0.01, 0.1, 0.3, 1.5, 3 and 10 mg/kg. In the dose-escalation cohort, 82.7% of patients were male, and the mean age was roughly 60 years, with a range of roughly 20 to 79. Peripheral TCRbeta sequencing aimed to test whether ivuxolimab altered TCR sequence diversity and caused clonal T-cell expansion.

Details on this clone: The antigen it recognizes is unknown. One base away there is no much larger clone; base qualities are not given.

For sequencing of the TCRbeta CDR3 region, genomic DNA was extracted from the sorted cells. The immunoSEQ Assay was used to sequence the TCRbeta CDR3 regions. The clones in this table, taken by TCRdb from immuneACCESS, are in-frame only. Not every clone is retained; where verified, under half of the shortfall comes from an unresolved V gene, and the cause of the rest is unknown. In this sample the table shows tens of thousands of clones, 85% to 90% of which occur a single time. The ten most abundant clones make up roughly 2.5% of the sample. Overall study outcomes, separate from this receptor: Low levels of normalized T-cell clonal expansion were also seen in some patients who did not respond. The antigen specificity of the clonally expanded peripheral T cells was not determined. Partial responders in the 0.1-3.0 mg/kg groups had among the lowest normalized peripheral clonal expansion, especially among CD8+ T cells. On average, CD8+ T cells showed more expanded clones than CD4+ T cells after ivuxolimab. At doses of 0.1 to 3.0 mg/kg, clonal expansion of both CD4+ and CD8+ blood T cells was observed from baseline to week 6.

V has 2 bases trimmed and J has 5 bases trimmed; junction bases matching no gene number 19. The CDR3 goes from the cysteine to the phenylalanine over 20 residues. This entry keeps only the CDR3 DNA: 60 bases, framed from base 1. CDR1 and CDR2 are drawn from the germline V gene: MDHEN, SYDVKM. The trial excluded patients who had a history of autoimmune disease or were on systemic immunosuppression. Peripheral blood for TCR sequencing was drawn from every dose cohort at baseline, at cycle 4 day 1 and at cycle 7 day 1. Samples came from an open-label, multicenter, first-in-human phase I dose-escalation trial of ivuxolimab. Adults with locally advanced or metastatic head and neck squamous cell, hepatocellular, melanoma or renal cell carcinoma were enrolled in the trial. Before TCR sequencing, CD4+ and CD8+ T cells were separately sorted from peripheral blood.

The rearrangement joined TRBV28 to TRBJ2-3, with 10 bases aligning to TRBD2. The TCR sequence derives from an adult with an advanced solid tumor such as melanoma, head and neck, liver or kidney cancer. The sequenced sample was CD4+ or CD8+ T cells sorted from blood, obtained in a trial of the OX40 agonist ivuxolimab. The DNA sequence follows: TGTGCCAGCAGTTTAGGTCCCGGGAGCGGGGGGGCTGGGGGTATAGATACGCAGTATTTT. This codes for CASSLGPGSGGAGGIDTQYF. Full variable domain (CDR3 extended with the reference TRBV28 and TRBJ2-3 proteins): DVKVTQSSRYLVKRTGEKVFLECVQDMDHENMFWYRQDPGLGLRLIYFSYDVKMKEKGDIPEGYSVSREKKERFSLILESASTNQTSMYLCASSLGPGSGGAGGIDTQYFGPGTRLTVL.